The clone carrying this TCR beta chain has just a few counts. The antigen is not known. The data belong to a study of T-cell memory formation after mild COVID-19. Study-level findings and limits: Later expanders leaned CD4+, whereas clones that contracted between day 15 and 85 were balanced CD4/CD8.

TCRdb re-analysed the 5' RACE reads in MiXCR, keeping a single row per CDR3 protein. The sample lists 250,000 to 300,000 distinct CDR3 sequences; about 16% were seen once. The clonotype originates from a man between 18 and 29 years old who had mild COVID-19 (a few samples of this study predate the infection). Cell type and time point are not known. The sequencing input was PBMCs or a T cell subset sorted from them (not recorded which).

In DNA, the CDR3 is TGTGCCACCGGAGGGGGCGCTAGCAATGAGCAGTTCTTC. This encodes CATGGGASNEQFF. The chain uses TRBV15 and TRBJ2-1, with D perhaps matching TRBD1 (7 bases). CDR3 length: 13 residues. V lost 8 bases to trimming and J lost 6 bases, with 14 bases between them. The germline gives CDR1 LNHNV, CDR2 YYDKDF (reference sequence).